The clone carrying this T cell receptor beta chain was seen just once. This CDR3 spans 13 amino acids. V gave up 3 bases and J gave up 6 bases, with 12 bases separating them. Looked up from germline, CDR1 is SGHVS and CDR2 is FQNEAQ. These data come from a study of control samples from healthy donors and cancer patients. Sequencing was performed with immunoSEQ multiplex PCR; in TCRdb, only in-frame clones are kept and a portion is missing. The sample lists 100,000 to 150,000 clones; roughly 90% were seen once. Sequencing was carried out using blood. This chain uses TRBV7-8 with TRBJ2-7; D unclear. The receptor's source is a man aged 18 to 29 in good health. The CDR3 region is CASSFWESVEQYF. The CDR3 DNA reads as TGTGCCAGCAGCTTTTGGGAATCGGTCGAGCAGTACTTC.